This T cell receptor (beta chain) appears in the sequencing data of a study of post-analysis software for immune sequencing data. There are 11 residues in the CDR3. The germline V and J ends were trimmed by 8 bases and 5 bases, with 11 bases remaining between them. The germline V gene has CDR1 SQVTM and CDR2 ANQGSEA. Unique molecular identifiers were built into the TCR beta cDNA libraries. TCRdb independently ran MiXCR on the PCR reads; one entry per CDR3 protein. The sample holds about 260,000 distinct CDR3 sequences, 36% seen once. The study, taken as a whole, reports: Controls had lower frequencies than patients of about 5 TRBV segments, which included TRBV5-6, TRBV5-1 and TRBV20-1.

In its sample, this clonotype was seen many times. Its antigen is currently unknown. The sequence was collected from a girl under 18 with multiple sclerosis. The rearrangement uses TRBV29-1 and TRBJ2-3; no definite D call. Sequencing used blood. DNA for the CDR3: TGCAGCCCGGAATGGGGAGATACGCAGTATTTT. It encodes CSPEWGDTQYF.